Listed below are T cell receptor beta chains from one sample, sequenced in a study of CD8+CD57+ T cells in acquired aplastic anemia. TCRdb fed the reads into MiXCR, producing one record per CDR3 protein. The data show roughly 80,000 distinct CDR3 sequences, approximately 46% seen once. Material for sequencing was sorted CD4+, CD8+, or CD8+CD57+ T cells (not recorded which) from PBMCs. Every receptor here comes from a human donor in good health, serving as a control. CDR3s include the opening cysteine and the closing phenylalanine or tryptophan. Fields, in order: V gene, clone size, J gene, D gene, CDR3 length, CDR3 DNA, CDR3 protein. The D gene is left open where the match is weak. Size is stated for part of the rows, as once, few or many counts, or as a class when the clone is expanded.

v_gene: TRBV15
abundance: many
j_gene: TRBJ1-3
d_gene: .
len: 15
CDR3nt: TGTGCCACCAGCAGAGATCAGGGGAGGGGAAACACCATATATTTT
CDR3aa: CATSRDQGRGNTIYF

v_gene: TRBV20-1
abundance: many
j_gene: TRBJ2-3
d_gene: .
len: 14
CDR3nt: TGCAGTGCCCAGGCCCCGCGGTTAGCAGATACGCAGTATTTT
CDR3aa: CSAQAPRLADTQYF

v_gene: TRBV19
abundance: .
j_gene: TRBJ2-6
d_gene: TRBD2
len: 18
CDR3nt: TGTGCCAGTAGACCGCCGGGACTAGCGGGGGCTGGGGCCAACGTCCTGACTTTC
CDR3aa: CASRPPGLAGAGANVLTF

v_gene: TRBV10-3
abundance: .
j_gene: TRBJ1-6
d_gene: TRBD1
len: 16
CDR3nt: TGTGCCCTTCCCGGGACAGGACCCAACTATAATTCACCCCTCCACTTT
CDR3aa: CALPGTGPNYNSPLHF

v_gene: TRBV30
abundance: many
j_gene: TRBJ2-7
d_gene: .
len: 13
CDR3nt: TGTGCCTGGAGTGTTGTCCAGACCTACGAGCAGTACTTC
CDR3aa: CAWSVVQTYEQYF

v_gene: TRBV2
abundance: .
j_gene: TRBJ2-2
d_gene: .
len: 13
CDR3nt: TGTGCCAGCAGTGATTGGGGTTCCGGGGAGCTGTTTTTT
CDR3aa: CASSDWGSGELFF

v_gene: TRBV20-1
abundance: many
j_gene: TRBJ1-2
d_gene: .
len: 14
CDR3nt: TGCAGTGCTAGAGACAGGGTCGTTACGGGGGGCTACACCTTC
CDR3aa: CSARDRVVTGGYTF

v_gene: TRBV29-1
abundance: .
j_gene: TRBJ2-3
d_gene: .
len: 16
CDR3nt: TGCAGCGTTGAATTTTCAGCGCGGGGACGCACAGATACGCAGTATTTT
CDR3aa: CSVEFSARGRTDTQYF

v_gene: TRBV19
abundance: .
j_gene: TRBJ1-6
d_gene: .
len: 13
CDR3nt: TGTGCCAGTAGTACGGGGCTCAATTCACCCCTCCACTTT
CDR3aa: CASSTGLNSPLHF

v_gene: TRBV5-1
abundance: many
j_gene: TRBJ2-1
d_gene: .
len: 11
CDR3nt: TGCGCCGCGACGTTTGCGGGCGAGCAGTTCTTC
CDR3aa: CAATFAGEQFF

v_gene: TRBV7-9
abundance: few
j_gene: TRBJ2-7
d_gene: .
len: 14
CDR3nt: TGTGCCAGCAGCTTGCCTCCCAGACACTACGAGCAGTACTTC
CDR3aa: CASSLPPRHYEQYF

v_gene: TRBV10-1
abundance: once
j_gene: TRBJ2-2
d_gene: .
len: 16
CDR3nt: TGCGCCAGCAGCCAAGAAGGAGGGGTTATTGCCGGGGAGCTGTTTTTT
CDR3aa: CASSQEGGVIAGELFF

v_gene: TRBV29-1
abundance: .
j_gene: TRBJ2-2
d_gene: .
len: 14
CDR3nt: TGCAGCGTTGAAGCAGGGGCGACCACCGGGGAGCTGTTTTTT
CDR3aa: CSVEAGATTGELFF

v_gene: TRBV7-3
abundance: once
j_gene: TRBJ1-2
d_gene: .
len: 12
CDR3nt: TGTGCCAGCAGCTCAGGGAGTCAAGGCTACACCTTC
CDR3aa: CASSSGSQGYTF

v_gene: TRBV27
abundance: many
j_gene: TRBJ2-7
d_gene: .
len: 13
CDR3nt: TGTGCCAGCAGTCTAGCCTCCAACTACGAGCAGTACTTC
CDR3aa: CASSLASNYEQYF

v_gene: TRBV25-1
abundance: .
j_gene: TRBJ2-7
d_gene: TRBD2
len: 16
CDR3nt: TGTGCCAGCAGTGCCCTAGCGGGGGGGCCCTCCTACGAGCAGTACTTC
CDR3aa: CASSALAGGPSYEQYF

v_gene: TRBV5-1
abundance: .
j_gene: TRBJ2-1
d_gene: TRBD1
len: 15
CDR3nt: TGCGCCAGCAGCTGGGGACAGGGGATAGGAAATGAGCAGTTCTTC
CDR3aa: CASSWGQGIGNEQFF

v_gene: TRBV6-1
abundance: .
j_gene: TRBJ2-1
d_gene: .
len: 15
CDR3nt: TGTGCCAGCTCCGGAGAAAGGGATGCCTACAATGAGCAGTTCTTC
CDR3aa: CASSGERDAYNEQFF

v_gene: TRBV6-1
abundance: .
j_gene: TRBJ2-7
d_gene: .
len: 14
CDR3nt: TGTGCCAGCAGAATCAGGGGACCGAGCTACGAGCAGTACTTC
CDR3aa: CASRIRGPSYEQYF

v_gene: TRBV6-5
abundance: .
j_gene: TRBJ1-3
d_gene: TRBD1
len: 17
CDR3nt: TGTGCCAGCAGTTACTCCCAAGTGACAGGGTCCGGAAACACCATATATTTT
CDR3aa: CASSYSQVTGSGNTIYF

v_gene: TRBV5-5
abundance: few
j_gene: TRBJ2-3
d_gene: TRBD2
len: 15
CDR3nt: TGTGCCAGCAGCGGGGGGACTAGCGGCATAGATACGCAGTATTTT
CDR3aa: CASSGGTSGIDTQYF

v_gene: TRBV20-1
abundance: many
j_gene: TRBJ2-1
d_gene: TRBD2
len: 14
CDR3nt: TGCAGTGCTGGCCTTGGGACTAGCTTCAATGAGCAGTTCTTC
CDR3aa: CSAGLGTSFNEQFF

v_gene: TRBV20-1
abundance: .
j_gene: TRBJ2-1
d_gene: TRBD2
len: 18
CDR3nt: TGCAGTGCTAGAGAACGGCTAGGGACTAGCGGGGGCACCAATGAGCAGTTCTTC
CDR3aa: CSARERLGTSGGTNEQFF

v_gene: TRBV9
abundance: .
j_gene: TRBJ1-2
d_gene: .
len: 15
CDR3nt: TGTGCCAGCAGCGTAGCTCGGGACATTAGCTATGGCTACACCTTC
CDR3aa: CASSVARDISYGYTF

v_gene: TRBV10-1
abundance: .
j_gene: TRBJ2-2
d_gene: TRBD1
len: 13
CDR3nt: TGTGCCAGCTCACCAGGGGGCACCGGGGAGCTGTTTTTT
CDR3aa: CASSPGGTGELFF

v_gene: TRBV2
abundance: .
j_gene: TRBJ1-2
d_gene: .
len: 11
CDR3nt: TGTGCCAGCAGCGTCAGATATGGCTACACCTTC
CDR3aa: CASSVRYGYTF

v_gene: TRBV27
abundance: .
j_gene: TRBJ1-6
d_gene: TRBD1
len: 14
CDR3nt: TGTGCCAGCAGTTTTAGGACAGGGAACTCACCCCTCCACTTT
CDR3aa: CASSFRTGNSPLHF

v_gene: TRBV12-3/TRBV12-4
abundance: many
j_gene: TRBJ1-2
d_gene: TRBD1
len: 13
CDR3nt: TGTGCCAGCAGCCCGGACAGGGGACATGGCTACACCTTC
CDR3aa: CASSPDRGHGYTF

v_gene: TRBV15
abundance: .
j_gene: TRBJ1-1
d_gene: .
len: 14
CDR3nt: TGTGCCACCAGCAGAGAGTGGGGAAACACTGAAGCTTTCTTT
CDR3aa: CATSREWGNTEAFF

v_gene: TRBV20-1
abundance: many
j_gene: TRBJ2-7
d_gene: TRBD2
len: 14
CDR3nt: TGCAGTGCTTCCTTAACGCGGGGGTTGAACGAGCAGTACTTC
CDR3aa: CSASLTRGLNEQYF

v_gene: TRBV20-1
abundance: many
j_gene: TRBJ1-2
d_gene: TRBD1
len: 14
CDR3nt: TGCAGTGCTAGAGGTTCGGACAGGGGGAATGGCTACACCTTC
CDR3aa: CSARGSDRGNGYTF

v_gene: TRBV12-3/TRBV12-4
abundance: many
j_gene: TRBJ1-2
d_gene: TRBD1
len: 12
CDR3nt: TGTGCCAGCAGTCTCACAGGGGAGGCCTACACCTTC
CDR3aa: CASSLTGEAYTF

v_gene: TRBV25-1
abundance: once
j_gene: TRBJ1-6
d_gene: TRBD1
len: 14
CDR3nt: TGTGCCAGCAGTCAACAGGGGGCTAGATCACCCCTCCACTTT
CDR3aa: CASSQQGARSPLHF

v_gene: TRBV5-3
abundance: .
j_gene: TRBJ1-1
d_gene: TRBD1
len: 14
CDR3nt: TGTGCCAGTAAAGAGACAGGGGTGAACACTGAAGCTTTCTTT
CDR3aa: CASKETGVNTEAFF

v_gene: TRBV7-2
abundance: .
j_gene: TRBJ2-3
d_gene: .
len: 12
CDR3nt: TGTGCCAGCCAAGGGTTTTCAGATACGCAGTATTTT
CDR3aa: CASQGFSDTQYF